These T cell receptor beta chains were read from a single sample in a study of beta chain features in type 1 diabetes. Here immunoSEQ multiplex PCR was the method, and the copy in TCRdb shows in-frame clones only, minus some. The repertoire has 220,000 or so clones, 68% of them found once; the top ten carry about 0.05%. Specimen: naive CD4+ T cells from blood. The source of these receptors is a young man in good health. Each CDR3 is given with its conserved first and last residue. A D gene is named only where the DNA matches it firmly. The size field is filled for only some rows; it gives once, few, many or a size class.

cdr3_nt cdr3_aa j_call d_call clone_size v_call
TGTGCCGCCCGGAGCTCCTACGAGCAGTACTTC CAARSSYEQYF TRBJ2-7 . . TRBV30
TGTGCCAGAAGCCCGACCCATGTAGCGGTCGAGACCCAGTACTTC CARSPTHVAVETQYF TRBJ2-5 . . TRBV5-3
TGTGCCTCTTCCGCAGGGTTGAATGAGCAGTTCTTC CASSAGLNEQFF TRBJ2-1 . . TRBV30
TGTGCCAGCAGCAAACAGGGGGCTATAGGTCAGCCCCAGCATTTT CASSKQGAIGQPQHF TRBJ1-5 TRBD1 . TRBV7-2
TGCGCCAGCAGCCAGGAGGCTTACTCCGAGTACGAGCAGTACTTC CASSQEAYSEYEQYF TRBJ2-7 . . TRBV4-3
TGTGCCAGCAGCTTGTCCCCCGGGAGCACAGATACGCAGTATTTT CASSLSPGSTDTQYF TRBJ2-3 . once TRBV11-2
TGTGCCAGCAGATCCGGGACGGCGAACACTGAAGCTTTCTTT CASRSGTANTEAFF TRBJ1-1 . . TRBV6-6
TGTGCCAGCAGCCGGACTAGCGGGACCTACGAGCAGTACTTC CASSRTSGTYEQYF TRBJ2-7 TRBD2 . TRBV13
TGCAGCGCCGGAGCGGGACAGATTTACGAGCAGTACTTC CSAGAGQIYEQYF TRBJ2-7 . . TRBV29-1
TGTGCCTGGAGTGTACGGGGGGTTCGTAAAGAGACCCAGTACTTC CAWSVRGVRKETQYF TRBJ2-5 TRBD2 . TRBV30
TGTGCCTGGGACAGGGGCCCCCTTAACACTGAAGCTTTCTTT CAWDRGPLNTEAFF TRBJ1-1 TRBD1 . TRBV30
TGTGCCAGCAGGGGTAACTATGGCTACACCTTC CASRGNYGYTF TRBJ1-2 . once TRBV28
TGCGCCAGCAGCCAAGATGACAGGGCGACCGGGGAGCTGTTTTTT CASSQDDRATGELFF TRBJ2-2 TRBD1 . TRBV4-1
TGTGCCAGCAGTGGCGACCGCTCAATGACCCAGTACTTC CASSGDRSMTQYF TRBJ2-5 . . TRBV2
TGTGCCTGGAAAGGGGGATTTACAGCGGGAGGAACTGCCTACAATGAGCAGTTCTTC CAWKGGFTAGGTAYNEQFF TRBJ2-1 TRBD2 . TRBV30
TGTGCCAGCTCTCCTACGTACCAAGAGACCCAGTACTTC CASSPTYQETQYF TRBJ2-5 . few TRBV18
TGTGCCAGCACCCGATCGACAGGGGGAAGAGGCTACACCTTC CASTRSTGGRGYTF TRBJ1-2 TRBD1 . TRBV7-8
TGTGCCAGCAGCTTCAGGCGTTACACTGAAGCTTTCTTT CASSFRRYTEAFF TRBJ1-1 . . TRBV13
TGTGCCTGGACCGACAGGGGCCACTTCTATGGCTACACCTTC CAWTDRGHFYGYTF TRBJ1-2 TRBD1 few TRBV30
TGTGCCTGGAGTCAGCTGAACACCGGGGAGCTGTTTTTT CAWSQLNTGELFF TRBJ2-2 . few TRBV30
TGTGCCAGCAGTGACAACAGAAACAATGAGCAGTTCTTC CASSDNRNNEQFF TRBJ2-1 . . TRBV6-6
TGCAGCGTTGTCGGTAGGCAGGCAGATACGCAGTATTTT CSVVGRQADTQYF TRBJ2-3 . few TRBV29-1
TGTGCCAGCAGGACCGGCCTATACAATGAGCAGTTCTTC CASRTGLYNEQFF TRBJ2-1 . few TRBV28
TGTGCCAGCAGCTCCCTGGGTCAGCCCCAGCATTTT CASSSLGQPQHF TRBJ1-5 . . TRBV4-2